The 9 T cell receptor beta chains given below trace back to one sample, sequenced in a study of cytomegalovirus exposure and HLA in healthy donors listed by TCRdb under 2017. Library construction relied on the immunoSEQ multiplex PCR assay. The multiplex PCR relied on a mix of 60 forward primers for TCR Vbeta segments and 13 reverse primers for TCR Jbeta segments. The table was pulled from immuneACCESS by TCRdb, which kept in-frame rearrangements only. Such tables lose some clones; where checked, under half of the loss comes from unresolved V genes, and the rest has no known cause. The sample table shows fewer than 90,000 clones, and approximately 70% are seen once. The ten largest clones capture 9.7% of the sample. Sequencing was carried out using PBMCs. The receptors derive from a woman aged 45-65 years in good health and CMV-seropositive.

The chain combines TRBV5-1 with TRBJ2-1, with D unresolved. V was shortened by 2 bases and J by 7 bases, with 7 bases between the two germline ends. The CDR3 consists of 12 residues. Germline V gene data show CDR1 as SGHRS and CDR2 as YFSETQ. This CDR3 is CASSLNSNEQFF. The CDR3 coding sequence is TGCGCCAGCAGCTTAAATTCAAATGAGCAGTTCTTC. The full variable domain, completed using reference TRBV5-1 and TRBJ2-1, is KAGVTQTPRYLIKTRGQQVTLSCSPISGHRSVSWYQQTPGQGLQFLFEYFSETQRNKGNFPGRFSGRQFSNSRSEMNVSTLELGDSALYLCASSLNSNEQFFGPGTRLTVL.

The genes are TRBV7-9 and TRBJ2-2; 10 bases fit TRBD1. Germline assignment: CDR1 SEHNR and CDR2 FQNEAQ (reference sequence). V shed 6 bases, J shed 3 bases, and the junction held 4 bases outside the gene matches. The CDR3 is 15 amino acids. The CDR3 coding sequence is TGTGCCAGCAGGGCCGGGACAGGGGACACCGGGGAGCTGTTTTTT. It is translated as CASRAGTGDTGELFF.

V is TRBV10-3 and J is TRBJ1-2, with D possibly being TRBD1 (6 bases). CDR3 length equals 14 residues. V shed 5 bases and J shed 2 bases, with 12 bases lying between them. Germline CDR1 reads ENHRY; CDR2 reads SYGVKD. The CDR3 nucleotides read TGTGCCATCAGTCCGGGGGGGGGCAACTATGGCTACACCTTC. Amino acid sequence: CAISPGGGNYGYTF.

This chain connects TRBV5-1 to TRBJ2-7; D not certain. The germline V gene has CDR1 SGHRS and CDR2 YFSETQ. The CDR3 consists of 14 residues. The ends were cut back, 4 bases at V and 1 base at J, with 12 bases in the middle. The CDR3 nucleotides read TGCGCCAGCAGCATGACACCGCCTTCCTACGAGCAGTACTTC. It specifies CASSMTPPSYEQYF.

This clone was observed a few times. The V and J genes are TRBV7-2 and TRBJ1-6; 9 positions agree with TRBD1. From germline, CDR1 is SGHTA and CDR2 FQGNSA. This CDR3 contains 16 residues. V lost 5 bases, J lost 8 bases, and 10 bases stayed unmatched. CDR3 in amino acids: CASSVVGQGFYSPLHF. The CDR3 nucleotides are TGTGCCAGCAGCGTAGTGGGACAGGGCTTTTATTCACCCCTCCACTTT. The variable domain in full, completed from reference TRBV7-2 and TRBJ1-6, reads GAGVSQSPSNKVTEKGKDVELRCDPISGHTALYWYRQSLGQGLEFLIYFQGNSAPDKSGLPSDRFSAERTGGSVSTLTIQRTQQEDSAVYLCASSVVGQGFYSPLHFGNGTRLTVT.

The genes are TRBV5-1 and TRBJ1-4; D is unclear. V was cut by 4 bases and J by 2 bases, with 9 bases left in between. Looked up from germline, CDR1 is SGHRS and CDR2 is YFSETQ. The CDR3 runs 14 residues. CDR3 in DNA: TGCGCCAGCAGCATCCTCCCCACTAATGAAAAACTGTTTTTT. Protein: CASSILPTNEKLFF. The full variable domain, rest sourced from reference TRBV5-1 and TRBJ1-4, is KAGVTQTPRYLIKTRGQQVTLSCSPISGHRSVSWYQQTPGQGLQFLFEYFSETQRNKGNFPGRFSGRQFSNSRSEMNVSTLELGDSALYLCASSILPTNEKLFFGSGTQLSVL.

This chain links TRBV5-1 with TRBJ1-1; TRBD1 aligns across 8 bases. The CDR3 spans 15 residues. Losses at the gene ends were 0 bases for V and 4 bases for J; bases not matched to a gene: 5. Germline CDR1 reads SGHRS; CDR2 reads YFSETQ. The CDR3 DNA sequence: TGCGCCAGCAGCTTGGCACAGGGGGGCGGCACTGAAGCTTTCTTT. Protein product: CASSLAQGGGTEAFF.

This chain connects TRBV18 to TRBJ2-7; 7 nucleotides match TRBD2. This CDR3 region has 14 residues. J gave up 7 bases and V 3 bases, and 9 bases lay outside the gene matches. The germline CDR1 and CDR2 sequences are KGHSH and LQKENI. As DNA, the CDR3 is TGTGCCAGCTCACCGTCTAGCGGCGTACGGGAGCAGTACTTC. Translated: CASSPSSGVREQYF.

V and J are TRBV10-3 and TRBJ1-3; tentative D call: TRBD1 (6 bases). Trimming took off 3 bases at V and 4 bases at J, with 13 bases between the two ends. Germline V gene lookup returns CDR1 ENHRY and CDR2 SYGVKD. This CDR3 contains 15 residues. CDR3 nucleotides: TGTGCCATCAGTGACACAGGGATATCCGGAAACACCATATATTTT. It encodes CAISDTGISGNTIYF.